The rows below give T cell receptor beta chains drawn from one sample of a study of T cell responses to AZD1222 COVID-19 vaccine. Data came from immunoSEQ multiplex PCR; TCRdb stores just in-frame clones and leaves some out. The sample has 150,000 to 160,000 clones, 86% seen once. The sample in question was peripheral blood, obtained on day 0 of MenACWY control vaccination. These receptors came from an adult in good health. Both conserved end residues are part of each CDR3. A D gene is named only where the DNA matches it firmly. For some rows the clone size is stated as once, few or many, or as a class when expanded; others skip it.

V: TRBV5-6
J: TRBJ1-5
D: TRBD1
size: .
DNA: TGTGCCAGCAGCCAGGGACAGAAGTATTATAGCAATCAGCCCCAGCATTTT
CDR3: CASSQGQKYYSNQPQHF

V: TRBV10-3
J: TRBJ1-1
D: TRBD1
size: .
DNA: TGTGCCATCACCAGACAGGGGTTGAACACTGAAGCTTTCTTT
CDR3: CAITRQGLNTEAFF

V: TRBV27
J: TRBJ1-6
D: TRBD1
size: .
DNA: TGTGCCAGCTTTGGGACAGGCGTAAATTCACCCCTCCACTTT
CDR3: CASFGTGVNSPLHF

V: TRBV10-1
J: TRBJ1-3
D: .
size: .
DNA: TGCGCCAGCAGTCCTGGAAACACCATATATTTT
CDR3: CASSPGNTIYF

V: TRBV24-1
J: TRBJ1-2
D: .
size: .
DNA: TGTGCCACCAGTGAATCCGGGACACCGAAGGATGGCTACACCTTC
CDR3: CATSESGTPKDGYTF

V: TRBV7-9
J: TRBJ1-1
D: TRBD1
size: .
DNA: TGTGCCAGCAGCTTATCAGGGGGCAACACTGAAGCTTTCTTT
CDR3: CASSLSGGNTEAFF

V: TRBV4-2
J: TRBJ2-1
D: .
size: .
DNA: TGTGCCAGCAGCCCCCCTGAGGGAGCCGGTGAGCAGTTCTTC
CDR3: CASSPPEGAGEQFF

V: TRBV6-5
J: TRBJ1-1
D: TRBD1
size: .
DNA: TGTGCCAGATTGGACAGGGACACTGAAGCTTTCTTT
CDR3: CARLDRDTEAFF

V: TRBV5-4
J: TRBJ2-3
D: .
size: .
DNA: TGTGCCAGCAGCTCGGGCGGGGAGCCACATAGCACAGATACGCAGTATTTT
CDR3: CASSSGGEPHSTDTQYF

V: TRBV28
J: TRBJ1-4
D: .
size: .
DNA: TGTGCCAGCAGTCCTAACCTGTTCGGACGGCTTGATTTACGGTCTAATGAAAAACTGTTTTTT
CDR3: CASSPNLFGRLDLRSNEKLFF

V: TRBV29-1
J: TRBJ2-7
D: .
size: .
DNA: TGCAGCTCTTCGCGTAAGAAGGGATCATCCTACGAGCAGTACTTC
CDR3: CSSSRKKGSSYEQYF

V: TRBV5-1
J: TRBJ2-7
D: TRBD1
size: .
DNA: TGCGCCAGCAGCTCTCAACCGCCGGGACAGAGAAGCTCCTACGAGCAGTACTTC
CDR3: CASSSQPPGQRSSYEQYF

V: TRBV15
J: TRBJ1-4
D: .
size: .
DNA: TGTGCCACCAGCAGAGATCGTGCTCAATCAGGCGAAAAACTGTTTTTT
CDR3: CATSRDRAQSGEKLFF

V: TRBV5-1
J: TRBJ1-4
D: TRBD1
size: .
DNA: TGCGCCAGCAGCCTAGACAGGGTACCCGGGGATGAAAAACTGTTTTTT
CDR3: CASSLDRVPGDEKLFF

V: TRBV27
J: TRBJ2-7
D: TRBD2
size: .
DNA: TGTGCCAGTACTTTCGGGGGGGGCTCCTACGAGCAGTACTTC
CDR3: CASTFGGGSYEQYF

V: TRBV30
J: TRBJ2-7
D: TRBD1
size: .
DNA: TGTGCCTACGACGAGACAGGGGCAACTCCCTACGAGCAGTACTTC
CDR3: CAYDETGATPYEQYF

V: TRBV20-1
J: TRBJ2-5
D: .
size: .
DNA: TGCAGTGCTACCGGGCGGGAGACCCAGTACTTC
CDR3: CSATGRETQYF

V: TRBV11-2
J: TRBJ1-2
D: .
size: .
DNA: TGTGCCAGCAGCCCCGGGATGAGCTACACCTTC
CDR3: CASSPGMSYTF

V: TRBV5-1
J: TRBJ2-2
D: .
size: .
DNA: TGCGCCAGCAGCTTGGAGGGGCCTGGGGGCGGGGAGCTGTTTTTT
CDR3: CASSLEGPGGGELFF

V: TRBV7-2
J: TRBJ1-1
D: TRBD1
size: .
DNA: TGTGCCAGCAGCTTAACAGGGGGAGACACTGAAGCTTTCTTT
CDR3: CASSLTGGDTEAFF

V: TRBV7-2
J: TRBJ2-7
D: .
size: .
DNA: TGTGCCAGCAGCTTAGTATGGGGCGAGCAGTACTTC
CDR3: CASSLVWGEQYF

V: TRBV12-5
J: TRBJ1-3
D: .
size: once
DNA: TGTGCTAGTGGTTCCCCTCTACAGTTGGGAAACACCATATATTTT
CDR3: CASGSPLQLGNTIYF

V: TRBV7-2
J: TRBJ1-4
D: .
size: .
DNA: TGTGCCAGCAGCTTAGAGGGGGGGGGCAATGAAAAACTGTTTTTT
CDR3: CASSLEGGGNEKLFF

V: TRBV3-1/TRBV3-2
J: TRBJ2-5
D: TRBD2
size: once
DNA: TGTGCCAGCAGCAGACTAGCGGGGGAGGCAGAGACCCAGTACTTC
CDR3: CASSRLAGEAETQYF

V: TRBV19
J: TRBJ1-1
D: TRBD1
size: .
DNA: TGTGCCAGTAGGGGCAGGGGGGTGACTGAAGCTTTCTTT
CDR3: CASRGRGVTEAFF